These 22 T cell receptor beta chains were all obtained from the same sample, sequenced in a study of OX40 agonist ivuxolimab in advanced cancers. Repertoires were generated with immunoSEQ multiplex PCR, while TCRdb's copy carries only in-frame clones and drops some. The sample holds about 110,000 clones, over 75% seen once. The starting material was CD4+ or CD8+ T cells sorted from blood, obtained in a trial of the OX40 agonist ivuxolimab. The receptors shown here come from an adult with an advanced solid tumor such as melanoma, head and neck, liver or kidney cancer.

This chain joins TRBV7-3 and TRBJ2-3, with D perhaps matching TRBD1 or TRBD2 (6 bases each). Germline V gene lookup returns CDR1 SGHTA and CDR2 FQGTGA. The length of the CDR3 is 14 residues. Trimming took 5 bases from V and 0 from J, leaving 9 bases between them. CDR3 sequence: CASSKGGSTDTQYF. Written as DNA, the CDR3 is TGTGCCAGCAGCAAGGGGGGTAGCACAGATACGCAGTATTTT.

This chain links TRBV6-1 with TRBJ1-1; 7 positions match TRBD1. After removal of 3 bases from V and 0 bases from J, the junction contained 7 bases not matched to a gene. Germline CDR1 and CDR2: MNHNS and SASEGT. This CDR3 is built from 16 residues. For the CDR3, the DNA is TGTGCCAGCAGTGACTGGGACAGCAAAATGAACACTGAAGCTTTCTTT. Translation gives CASSDWDSKMNTEAFF.

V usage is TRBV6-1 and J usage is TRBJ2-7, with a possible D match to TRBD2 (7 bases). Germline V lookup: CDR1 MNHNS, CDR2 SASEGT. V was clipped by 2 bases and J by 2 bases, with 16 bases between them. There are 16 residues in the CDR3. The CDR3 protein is CASSERGGAITYEQYF. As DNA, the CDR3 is TGTGCCAGCAGTGAAAGAGGGGGGGCTATTACCTACGAGCAGTACTTC.

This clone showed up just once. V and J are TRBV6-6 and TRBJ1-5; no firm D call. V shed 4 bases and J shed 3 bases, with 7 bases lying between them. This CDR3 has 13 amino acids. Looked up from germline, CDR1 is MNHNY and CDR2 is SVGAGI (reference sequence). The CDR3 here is CASSSGHNQPQHF. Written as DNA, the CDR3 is TGTGCCAGCAGTTCCGGTCACAATCAGCCCCAGCATTTT.

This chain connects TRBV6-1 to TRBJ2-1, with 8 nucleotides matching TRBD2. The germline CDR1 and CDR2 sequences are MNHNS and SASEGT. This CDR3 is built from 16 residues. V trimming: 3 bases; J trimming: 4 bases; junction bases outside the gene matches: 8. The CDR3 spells CASSDRPGGLYNEQFF. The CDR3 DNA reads TGTGCCAGCAGTGATCGACCGGGGGGGCTTTACAATGAGCAGTTCTTC.

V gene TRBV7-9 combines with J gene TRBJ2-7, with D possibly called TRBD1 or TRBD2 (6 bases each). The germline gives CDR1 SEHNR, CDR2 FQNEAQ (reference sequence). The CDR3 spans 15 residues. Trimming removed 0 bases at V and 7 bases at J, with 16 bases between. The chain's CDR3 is CASSLATGALGEQYF. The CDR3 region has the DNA TGTGCCAGCAGCTTAGCAACGGGGGCGCTTGGGGAGCAGTACTTC.

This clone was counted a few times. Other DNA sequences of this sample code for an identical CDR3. The CDR3 loop is CASSLQGGNEQYF. Here the CDR3 DNA reads TGTGCCAGCAGCCTACAGGGGGGGAACGAGCAGTACTTC. The chain has TRBV7-2 and TRBJ2-7; D is possibly TRBD1 (8 bases). The V end was cut by 5 bases, the J end by 5 bases, with 13 bases between. CDR3 length: 13 amino acids. The germline V gene encodes CDR1 SGHTA and CDR2 FQGNSA.

The CDR3 DNA follows: TGTGCCAGTAGTACTCCCCAGGGGGCCTATGGCTACACCTTC. Its protein product is CASSTPQGAYGYTF. This chain connects TRBV19 to TRBJ1-2, with TRBD1 matching 8 bases. The CDR3 extends over 14 amino acids. The ends lost 4 bases at V and 4 bases at J; junction bases unmatched: 5. Germline V lookup: CDR1 LNHDA, CDR2 SQIVND (reference sequence).

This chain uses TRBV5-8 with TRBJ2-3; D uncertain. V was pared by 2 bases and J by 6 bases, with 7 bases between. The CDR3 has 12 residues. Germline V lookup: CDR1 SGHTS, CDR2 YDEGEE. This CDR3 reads CASSLIRDTQYF. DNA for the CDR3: TGTGCCAGCAGCTTAATCAGGGATACGCAGTATTTT.

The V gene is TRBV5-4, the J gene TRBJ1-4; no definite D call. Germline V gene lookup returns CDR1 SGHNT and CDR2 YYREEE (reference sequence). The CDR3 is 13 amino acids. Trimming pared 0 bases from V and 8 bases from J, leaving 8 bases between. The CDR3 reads CASSLDSNEKLFF. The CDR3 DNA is TGTGCCAGCAGCTTGGACAGTAACGAAAAACTGTTTTTT.

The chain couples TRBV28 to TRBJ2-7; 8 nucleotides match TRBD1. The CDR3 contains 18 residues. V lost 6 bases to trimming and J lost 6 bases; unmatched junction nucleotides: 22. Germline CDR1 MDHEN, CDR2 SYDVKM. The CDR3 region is CASSLGGIGTGPFGEQYF. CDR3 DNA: TGTGCCAGCAGCCTTGGGGGAATCGGGACAGGCCCCTTCGGCGAGCAGTACTTC.

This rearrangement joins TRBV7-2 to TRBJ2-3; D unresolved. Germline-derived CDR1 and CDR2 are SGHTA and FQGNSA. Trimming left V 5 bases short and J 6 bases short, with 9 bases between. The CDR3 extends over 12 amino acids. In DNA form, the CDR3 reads TGTGCCAGCAGCCTATATTCGGATACGCAGTATTTT. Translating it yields CASSLYSDTQYF. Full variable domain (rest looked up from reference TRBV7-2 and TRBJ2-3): GAGVSQSPSNKVTEKGKDVELRCDPISGHTALYWYRQSLGQGLEFLIYFQGNSAPDKSGLPSDRFSAERTGGSVSTLTIQRTQQEDSAVYLCASSLYSDTQYFGPGTRLTVL.

CDR3 sequence: CASSPYFEEGYTF. In DNA, the CDR3 is TGTGCCAGCTCACCCTATTTTGAGGAGGGCTACACCTTC. The J gene is TRBJ1-2, the V gene TRBV18; D is uncertain. The CDR3 length is 13 residues. CDR1 and CDR2 (germline): KGHSH, LQKENI. The V end lost 3 bases, the J end lost 8 bases, and 13 bases lay between the germline ends.

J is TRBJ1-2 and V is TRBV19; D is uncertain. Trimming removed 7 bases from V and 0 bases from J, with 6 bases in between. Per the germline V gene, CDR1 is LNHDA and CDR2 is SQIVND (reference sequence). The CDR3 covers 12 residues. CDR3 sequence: CASNEANYGYTF. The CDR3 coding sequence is TGTGCCAGTAATGAGGCTAACTATGGCTACACCTTC. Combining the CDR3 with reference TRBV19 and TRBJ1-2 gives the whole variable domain DGGITQSPKYLFRKEGQNVTLSCEQNLNHDAMYWYRQDPGQGLRLIYYSQIVNDFQKGDIAEGYSVSREKKESFPLTVTSAQKNPTAFYLCASNEANYGYTFGSGTRLTVV.

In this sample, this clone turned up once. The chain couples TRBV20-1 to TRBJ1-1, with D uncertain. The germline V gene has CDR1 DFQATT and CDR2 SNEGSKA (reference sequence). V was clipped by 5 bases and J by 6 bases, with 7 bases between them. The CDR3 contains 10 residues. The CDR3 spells CSARNSEAFF. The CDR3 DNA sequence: TGCAGTGCTCGTAACTCTGAAGCTTTCTTT.

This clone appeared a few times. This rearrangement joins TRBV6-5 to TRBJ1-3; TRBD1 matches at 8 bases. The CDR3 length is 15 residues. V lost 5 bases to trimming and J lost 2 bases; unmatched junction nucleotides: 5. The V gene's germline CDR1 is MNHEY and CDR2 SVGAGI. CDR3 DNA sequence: TGTGCCAGCAGTCCCCTGACAGGGGCTGGAAACACCATATATTTT. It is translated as CASSPLTGAGNTIYF.

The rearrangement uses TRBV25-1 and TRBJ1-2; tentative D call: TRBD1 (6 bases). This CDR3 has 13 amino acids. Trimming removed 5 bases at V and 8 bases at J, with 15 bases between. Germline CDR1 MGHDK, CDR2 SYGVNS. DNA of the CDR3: TGTGCCAGCAGTTTAACAGGGCAGGAAGGCTACACCTTC. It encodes CASSLTGQEGYTF.

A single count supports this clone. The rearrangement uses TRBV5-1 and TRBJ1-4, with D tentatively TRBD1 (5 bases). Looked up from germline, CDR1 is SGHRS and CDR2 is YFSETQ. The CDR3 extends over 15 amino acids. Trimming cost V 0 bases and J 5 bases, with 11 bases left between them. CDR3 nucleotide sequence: TGCGCCAGCAGCTTGGGAACCAGGGAGAATGAAAAACTGTTTTTT. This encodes CASSLGTRENEKLFF.

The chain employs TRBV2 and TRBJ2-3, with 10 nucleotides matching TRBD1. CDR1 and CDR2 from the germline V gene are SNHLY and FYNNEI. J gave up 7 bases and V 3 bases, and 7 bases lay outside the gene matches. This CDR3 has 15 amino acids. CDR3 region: CASSDKTGGANTQYF. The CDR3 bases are TGTGCCAGCAGTGACAAGACAGGGGGCGCGAATACGCAGTATTTT.

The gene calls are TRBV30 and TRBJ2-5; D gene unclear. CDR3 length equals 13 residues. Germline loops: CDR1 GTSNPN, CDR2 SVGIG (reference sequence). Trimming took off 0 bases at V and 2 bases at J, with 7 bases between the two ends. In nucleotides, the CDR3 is TGTGCCTGGAGTGTGAATGAGCAAGAGACCCAGTACTTC. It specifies CAWSVNEQETQYF.

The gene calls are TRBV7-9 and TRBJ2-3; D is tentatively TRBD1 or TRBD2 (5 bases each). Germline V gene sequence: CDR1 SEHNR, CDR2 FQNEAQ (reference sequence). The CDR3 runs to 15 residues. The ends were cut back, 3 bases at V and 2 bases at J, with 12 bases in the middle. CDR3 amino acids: CASSFRGRSTDTQYF. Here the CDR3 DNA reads TGTGCCAGCAGCTTTAGGGGACGGTCCACAGATACGCAGTATTTT.

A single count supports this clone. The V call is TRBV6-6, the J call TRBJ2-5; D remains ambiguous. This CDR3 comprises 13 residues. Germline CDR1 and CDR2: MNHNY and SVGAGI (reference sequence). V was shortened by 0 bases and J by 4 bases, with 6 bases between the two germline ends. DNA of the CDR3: TGTGCCAGCAGTTACTCGACTCGAGAGACCCAGTACTTC. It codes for CASSYSTRETQYF.